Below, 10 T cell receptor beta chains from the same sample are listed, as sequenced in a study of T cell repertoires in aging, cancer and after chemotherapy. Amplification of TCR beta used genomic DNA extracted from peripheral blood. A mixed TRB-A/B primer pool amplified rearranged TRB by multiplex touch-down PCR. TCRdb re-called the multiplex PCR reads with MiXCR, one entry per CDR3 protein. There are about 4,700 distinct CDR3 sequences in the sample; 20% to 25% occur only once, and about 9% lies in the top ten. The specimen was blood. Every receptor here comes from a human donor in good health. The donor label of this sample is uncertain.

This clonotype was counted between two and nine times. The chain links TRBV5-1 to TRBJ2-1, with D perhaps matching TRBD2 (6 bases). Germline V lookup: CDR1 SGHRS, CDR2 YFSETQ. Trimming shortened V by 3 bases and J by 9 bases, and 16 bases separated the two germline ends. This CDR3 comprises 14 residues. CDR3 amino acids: CASSSAGGYGEQFF. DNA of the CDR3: TGCGCCAGCAGCTCAGCCGGGGGTTATGGTGAGCAGTTCTTC. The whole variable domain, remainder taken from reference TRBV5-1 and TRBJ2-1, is KAGVTQTPRYLIKTRGQQVTLSCSPISGHRSVSWYQQTPGQGLQFLFEYFSETQRNKGNFPGRFSGRQFSNSRSEMNVSTLELGDSALYLCASSSAGGYGEQFFGPGTRLTVL.

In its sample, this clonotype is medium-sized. CDR3 sequence reads: CASSIGQGVEQFF. For the CDR3, the DNA is TGTGCCAGTAGTATAGGGCAGGGGGTTGAGCAGTTCTTC. This chain uses TRBV19 with TRBJ2-1; TRBD1 matches 7 bases. The CDR3 covers 13 residues. The V gene end was trimmed by 1 base and the J gene end by 9 bases; junction bases not matched to a gene: 3. Germline CDR1 and CDR2: LNHDA and SQIVND (reference sequence).

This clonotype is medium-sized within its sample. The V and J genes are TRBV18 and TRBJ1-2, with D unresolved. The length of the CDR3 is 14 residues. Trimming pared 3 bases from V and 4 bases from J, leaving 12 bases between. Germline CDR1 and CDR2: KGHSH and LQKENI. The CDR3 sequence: CASSPAGSGYGYTF. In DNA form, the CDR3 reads TGTGCCAGCTCACCGGCAGGTTCCGGCTATGGCTACACCTTC.

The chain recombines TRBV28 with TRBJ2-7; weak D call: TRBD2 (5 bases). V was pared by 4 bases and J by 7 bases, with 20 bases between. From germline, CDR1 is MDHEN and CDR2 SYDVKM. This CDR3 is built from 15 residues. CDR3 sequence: CASSSSYPRAEEQYF. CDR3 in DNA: TGTGCCAGCAGTTCCTCCTACCCGAGAGCGGAGGAGCAGTACTTC.

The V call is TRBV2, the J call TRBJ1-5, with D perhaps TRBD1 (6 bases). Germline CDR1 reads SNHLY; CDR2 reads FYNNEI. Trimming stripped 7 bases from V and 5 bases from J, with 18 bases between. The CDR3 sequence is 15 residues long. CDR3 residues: CASIKSQGRDQPQHF. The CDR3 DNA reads TGTGCCAGCATCAAATCACAGGGTCGGGATCAGCCCCAGCATTTT.

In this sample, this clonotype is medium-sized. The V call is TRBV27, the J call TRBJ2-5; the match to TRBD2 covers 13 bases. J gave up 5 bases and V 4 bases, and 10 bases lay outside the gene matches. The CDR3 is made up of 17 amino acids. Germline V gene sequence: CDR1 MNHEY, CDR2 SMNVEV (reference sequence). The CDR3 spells CASSSLWTSGSAETQYF. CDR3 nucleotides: TGTGCCAGCAGTTCCCTCTGGACTAGCGGGAGCGCGGAGACCCAGTACTTC.

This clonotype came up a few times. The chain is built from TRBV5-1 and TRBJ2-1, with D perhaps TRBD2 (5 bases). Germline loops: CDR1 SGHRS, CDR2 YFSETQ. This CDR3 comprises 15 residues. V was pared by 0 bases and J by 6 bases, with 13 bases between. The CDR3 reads CASSLGSFSGNEQFF. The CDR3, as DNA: TGCGCCAGCAGCTTGGGATCCTTCAGCGGCAATGAGCAGTTCTTC.

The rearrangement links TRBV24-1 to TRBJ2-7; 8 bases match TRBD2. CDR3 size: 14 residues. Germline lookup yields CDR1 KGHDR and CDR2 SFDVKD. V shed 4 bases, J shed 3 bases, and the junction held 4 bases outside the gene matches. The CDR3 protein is CATSDASGGYEQYF. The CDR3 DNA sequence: TGTGCCACCAGTGACGCGAGCGGGGGCTACGAGCAGTACTTC.

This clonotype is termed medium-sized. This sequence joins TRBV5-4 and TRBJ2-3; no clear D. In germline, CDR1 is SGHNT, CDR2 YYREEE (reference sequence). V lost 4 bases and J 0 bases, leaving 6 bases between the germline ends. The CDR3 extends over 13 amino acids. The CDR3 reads CASSPTSTDTQYF. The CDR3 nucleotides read TGTGCCAGCAGCCCGACTAGCACAGATACGCAGTATTTT.

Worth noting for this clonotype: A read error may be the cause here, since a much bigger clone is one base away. The CDR3 bases are TGTGCCAGCAGCAAGACTAGCGGGGGCCGATACAATGAGCAGGTCTTC. Amino acids: CASSKTSGGRYNEQVF. The chain is built from TRBV7-2 and TRBJ2-1; 12 bases match TRBD2. The CDR3 covers 16 residues. Germline CDR1 is SGHTA and CDR2 is FQGNSA.